This T cell receptor beta chain was documented in a study of vaccination and CD4 T cells after COVID-19. Overall study: Overlapping spike peptides served as the stimulus for the cells. These peptides came from SARS-CoV-2 and from the common cold coronaviruses HCoV-NL63, HCoV-OC43 and HCoV-229E.

Treatment given: roughly 10-day PBMC culture with coronavirus spike peptide pools or control peptides (ViraFEST assay). Trimming removed 6 bases at V and 6 bases at J, with 11 bases between. The CDR3 runs 13 residues. Germline-derived CDR1 and CDR2 are MNHEY and SVGEGT. The study, taken as a whole, reports: Convalescent participants were relatively few, and none had early post-infection timepoints studied.

The study sequenced cultured CD4+ T cell DNA using the Oncomine TCR Beta short-read assay. TCRdb reprocessed the PCR reads with MiXCR, giving one entry per CDR3 protein. The table has around 19,000 distinct CDR3 sequences, roughly 43% seen once; the top ten hold 6.3%. A note on this clonotype: Its antigen is currently unknown.

The receptor was isolated from a human donor who had recovered from COVID-19. The chain combines TRBV6-2 or TRBV6-3 with TRBJ2-2; D is undetermined. The source was CD4+ T cells from blood, cultured in vitro, collected before SARS-CoV-2 vaccination. The CDR3 DNA follows: TGTGCCAGCAGCAATACGATCCCCGGGGAGCTGTTTTTT. Encoded protein: CASSNTIPGELFF.